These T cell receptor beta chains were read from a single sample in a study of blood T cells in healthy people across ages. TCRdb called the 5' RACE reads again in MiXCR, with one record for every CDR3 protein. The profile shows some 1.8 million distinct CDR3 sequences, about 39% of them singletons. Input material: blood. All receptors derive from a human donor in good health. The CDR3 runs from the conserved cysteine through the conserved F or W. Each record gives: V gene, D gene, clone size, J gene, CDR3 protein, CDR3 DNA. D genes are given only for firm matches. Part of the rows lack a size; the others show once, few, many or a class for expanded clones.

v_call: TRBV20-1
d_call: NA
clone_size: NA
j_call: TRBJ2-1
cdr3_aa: CSARDVHGQTYNEQFF
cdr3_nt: TGCAGTGCTAGAGACGTTCACGGACAGACCTACAATGAGCAGTTCTTC

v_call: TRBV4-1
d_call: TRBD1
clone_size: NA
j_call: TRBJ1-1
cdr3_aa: CASSQRKTGITEAFF
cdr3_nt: TGCGCCAGCAGCCAACGAAAGACAGGGATAACTGAAGCTTTCTTT

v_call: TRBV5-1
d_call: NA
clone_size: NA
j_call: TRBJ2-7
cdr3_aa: CASSPHHRDTSYEQYF
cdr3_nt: TGCGCCAGCAGCCCTCATCACCGGGACACCTCCTACGAGCAGTACTTC

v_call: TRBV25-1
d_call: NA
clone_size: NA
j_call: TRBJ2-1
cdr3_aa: CASSGSLYNEQFF
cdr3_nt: TGTGCCAGCAGTGGTAGCTTGTACAATGAGCAGTTCTTC

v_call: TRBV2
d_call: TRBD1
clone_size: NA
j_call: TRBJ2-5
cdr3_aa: CASRDREETQYF
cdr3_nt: TGTGCCAGCAGGGACAGGGAAGAGACCCAGTACTTC

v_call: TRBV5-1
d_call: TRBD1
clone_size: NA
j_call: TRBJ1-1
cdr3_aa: CASSIGTGGAGEAFF
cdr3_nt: TGCGCCAGCAGCATCGGGACAGGGGGCGCGGGTGAAGCTTTCTTT

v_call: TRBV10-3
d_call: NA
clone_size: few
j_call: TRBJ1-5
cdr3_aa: CAIMAGGGQPQHF
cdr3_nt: TGTGCCATCATGGCGGGGGGTGGTCAGCCCCAGCATTTT

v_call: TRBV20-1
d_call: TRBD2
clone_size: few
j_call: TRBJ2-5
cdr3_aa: CSARGQGLAGSLETQYF
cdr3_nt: TGCAGTGCTAGAGGACAGGGACTAGCGGGGTCTTTAGAGACCCAGTACTTC

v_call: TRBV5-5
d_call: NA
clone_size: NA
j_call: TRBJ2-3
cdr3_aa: CASSFMEATTDTQYF
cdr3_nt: TGTGCCAGCAGCTTCATGGAGGCCACTACAGATACGCAGTATTTT

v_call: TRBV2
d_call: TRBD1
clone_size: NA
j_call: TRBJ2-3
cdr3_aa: CASRQGSFTDTQYF
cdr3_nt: TGTGCCAGCCGACAGGGCTCCTTCACAGATACGCAGTATTTT

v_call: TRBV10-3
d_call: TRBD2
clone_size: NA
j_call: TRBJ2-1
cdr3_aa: CAILAGGPSYNEQFF
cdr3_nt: TGTGCCATCCTAGCGGGGGGGCCCTCCTACAATGAGCAGTTCTTC

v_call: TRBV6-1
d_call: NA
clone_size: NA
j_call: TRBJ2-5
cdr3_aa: CASSEGGLGETQYF
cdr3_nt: TGTGCCAGCAGTGAAGGGGGCCTGGGAGAGACCCAGTACTTC

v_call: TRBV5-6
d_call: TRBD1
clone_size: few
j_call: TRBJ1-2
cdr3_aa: CASRVDRDLRGYTF
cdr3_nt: TGTGCCAGCAGAGTGGACAGGGATTTGCGTGGCTACACCTTC

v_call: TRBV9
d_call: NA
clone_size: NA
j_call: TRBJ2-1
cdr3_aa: CASSAPLRTGVNEQFF
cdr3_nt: TGTGCCAGCAGCGCACCCCTCCGAACCGGGGTAAATGAGCAGTTCTTC

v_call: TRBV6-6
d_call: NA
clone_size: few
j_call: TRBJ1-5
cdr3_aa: CASSYRVGNQPQHF
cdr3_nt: TGTGCCAGCAGTTACAGGGTTGGTAATCAGCCCCAGCATTTT

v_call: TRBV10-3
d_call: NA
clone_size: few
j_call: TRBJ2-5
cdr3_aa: CAISDRDPGETQYF
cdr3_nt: TGTGCCATCAGTGATCGGGACCCGGGGGAGACCCAGTACTTC

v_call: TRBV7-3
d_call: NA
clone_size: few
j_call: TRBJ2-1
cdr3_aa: CASSYGNSYNEQFF
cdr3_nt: TGTGCCAGCAGCTATGGTAACTCCTACAATGAGCAGTTCTTC

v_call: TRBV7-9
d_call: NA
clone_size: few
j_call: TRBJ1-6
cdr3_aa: CASSSPYQPLHF
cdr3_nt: TGTGCCAGCAGCTCCCCCTATCAACCCCTCCACTTT

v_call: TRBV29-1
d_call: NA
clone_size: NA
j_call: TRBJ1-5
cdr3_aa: CSAQVGGIGPQHF
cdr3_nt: TGCAGCGCCCAAGTGGGCGGAATTGGGCCCCAGCATTTT

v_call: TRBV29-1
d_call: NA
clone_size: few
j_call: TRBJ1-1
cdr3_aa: CSVTPTEAFF
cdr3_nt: TGCAGCGTTACCCCTACTGAAGCTTTCTTT

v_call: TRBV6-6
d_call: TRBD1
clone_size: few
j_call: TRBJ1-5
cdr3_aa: CASVQGRDQPQHF
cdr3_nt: TGTGCCAGCGTACAGGGGCGAGATCAGCCCCAGCATTTT

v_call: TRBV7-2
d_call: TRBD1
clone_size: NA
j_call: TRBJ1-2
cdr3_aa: CASSPDRGPGYTF
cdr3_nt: TGTGCCAGCAGTCCCGACAGGGGGCCGGGCTACACCTTC